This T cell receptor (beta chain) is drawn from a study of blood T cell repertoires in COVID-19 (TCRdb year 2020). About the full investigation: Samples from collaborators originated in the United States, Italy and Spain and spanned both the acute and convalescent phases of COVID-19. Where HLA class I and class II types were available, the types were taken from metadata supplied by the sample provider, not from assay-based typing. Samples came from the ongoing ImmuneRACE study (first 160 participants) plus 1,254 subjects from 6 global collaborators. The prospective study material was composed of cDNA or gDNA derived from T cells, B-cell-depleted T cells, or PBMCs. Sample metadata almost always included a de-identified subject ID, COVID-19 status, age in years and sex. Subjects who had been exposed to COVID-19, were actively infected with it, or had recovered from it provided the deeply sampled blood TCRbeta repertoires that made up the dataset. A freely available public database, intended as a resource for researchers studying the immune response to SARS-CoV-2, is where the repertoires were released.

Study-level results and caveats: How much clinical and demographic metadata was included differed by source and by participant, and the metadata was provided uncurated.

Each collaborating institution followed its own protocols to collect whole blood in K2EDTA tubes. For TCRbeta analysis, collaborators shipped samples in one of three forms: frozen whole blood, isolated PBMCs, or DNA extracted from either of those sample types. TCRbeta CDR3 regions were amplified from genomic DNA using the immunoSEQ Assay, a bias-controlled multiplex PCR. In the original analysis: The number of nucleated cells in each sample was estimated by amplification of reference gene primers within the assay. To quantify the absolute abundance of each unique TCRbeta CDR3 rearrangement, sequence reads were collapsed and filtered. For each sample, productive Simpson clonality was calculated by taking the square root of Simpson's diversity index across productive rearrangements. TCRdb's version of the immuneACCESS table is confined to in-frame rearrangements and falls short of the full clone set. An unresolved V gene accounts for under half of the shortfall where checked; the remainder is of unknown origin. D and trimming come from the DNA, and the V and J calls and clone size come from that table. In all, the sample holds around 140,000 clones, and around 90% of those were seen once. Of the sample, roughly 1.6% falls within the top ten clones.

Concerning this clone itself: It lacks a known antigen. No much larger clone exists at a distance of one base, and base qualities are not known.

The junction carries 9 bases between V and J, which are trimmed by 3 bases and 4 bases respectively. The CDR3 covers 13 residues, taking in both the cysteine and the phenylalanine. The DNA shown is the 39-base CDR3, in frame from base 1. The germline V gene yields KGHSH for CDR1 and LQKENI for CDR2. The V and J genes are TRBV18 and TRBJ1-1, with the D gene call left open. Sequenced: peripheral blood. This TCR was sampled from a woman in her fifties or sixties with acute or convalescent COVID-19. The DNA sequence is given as TGTGCCAGCTCACCGGCAGAAAGCACTGAAGCTTTCTTT. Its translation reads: CASSPAESTEAFF.